The 3 T cell receptor beta chains in this list originate from one sample, sequenced in a study of post-analysis software for immune sequencing data. Tagging with unique molecular identifiers was a feature of the TCR beta cDNA libraries. TCRdb reprocessed the PCR reads via MiXCR and lists one record per CDR3 protein. The sample has under 200,000 distinct CDR3 sequences; 29% are singletons. Findings and limits, study-wide: With TRBV5-6, TRBV5-1 and TRBV20-1 included, about five TRBV segments were more frequent in patients than in controls.

Antigen specificity for these receptors is unknown. The sequencing sample was made of blood. These receptors came from a girl between 2 and 17 years old with multiple sclerosis.

This clonotype was observed at least ten times. This chain connects TRBV4-2 to TRBJ2-5, with 9 positions matching TRBD2. The V gene's germline CDR1 is LGHNA and CDR2 YNFKEQ. This CDR3 region has 14 residues. With 1 base clipped from V and 4 bases from J, the junction kept 1 base outside the gene matches. The CDR3 region is CASSQAREGETQYF. Here the CDR3 DNA reads TGTGCCAGCAGCCAAGCGCGGGAGGGAGAGACCCAGTACTTC.

Points on this clonotype: The germline gene is not matched at one end of the junction; a read error may be the cause. The chain uses TRBV5-1 and TRBJ2-2; D possibly uses TRBD1 or TRBD2 (5 bases each). The CDR3 covers 12 residues. Germline CDR1 SGHRS, CDR2 YFSETQ. The CDR3 DNA follows: TGCGCCAGCAGCCCAGGGTTAGGGGAGTTGTTTTTT. This encodes CASSPGLGELFF.

V gene TRBV29-1 combines with J gene TRBJ2-3, with D maybe TRBD2 (5 bases). The length of the CDR3 is 12 residues. The germline gives CDR1 SQVTM, CDR2 ANQGSEA. V lost 6 bases to trimming and J lost 3 bases, with 10 bases between them. This chain's CDR3 is CSVLRGTDTQYF. CDR3 DNA sequence: TGCAGCGTCCTCCGGGGTACAGATACGCAGTATTTT.